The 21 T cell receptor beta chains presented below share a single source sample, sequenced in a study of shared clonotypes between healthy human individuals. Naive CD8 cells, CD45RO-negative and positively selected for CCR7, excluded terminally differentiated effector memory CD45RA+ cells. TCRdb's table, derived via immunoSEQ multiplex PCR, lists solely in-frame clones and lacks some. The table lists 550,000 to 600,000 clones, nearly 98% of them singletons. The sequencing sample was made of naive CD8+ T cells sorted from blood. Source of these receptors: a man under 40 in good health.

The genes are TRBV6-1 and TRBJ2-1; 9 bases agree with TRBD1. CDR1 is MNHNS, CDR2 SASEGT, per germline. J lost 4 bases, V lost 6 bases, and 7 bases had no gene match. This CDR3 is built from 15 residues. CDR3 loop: CASSAGTGFYNEQFF. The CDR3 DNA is TGTGCCAGCAGCGCCGGGACAGGGTTTTACAATGAGCAGTTCTTC.

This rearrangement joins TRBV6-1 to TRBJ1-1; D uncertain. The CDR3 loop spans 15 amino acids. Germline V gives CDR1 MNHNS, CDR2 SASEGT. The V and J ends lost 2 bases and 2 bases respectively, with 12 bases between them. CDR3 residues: CASSERWTVNTEAFF. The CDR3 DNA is TGTGCCAGCAGTGAAAGGTGGACGGTAAACACTGAAGCTTTCTTT.

This CDR3 is CASSFGPKYRGNTEAFF. CDR3 bases: TGTGCCAGCAGTTTTGGCCCTAAATACAGGGGGAACACTGAAGCTTTCTTT. The V call is TRBV28, the J call TRBJ1-1; 7 bases match TRBD1. Germline V CDR1 and CDR2: MDHEN, SYDVKM. This CDR3 comprises 17 residues. V lost 3 bases to trimming and J lost 1 base; unmatched junction nucleotides: 11.

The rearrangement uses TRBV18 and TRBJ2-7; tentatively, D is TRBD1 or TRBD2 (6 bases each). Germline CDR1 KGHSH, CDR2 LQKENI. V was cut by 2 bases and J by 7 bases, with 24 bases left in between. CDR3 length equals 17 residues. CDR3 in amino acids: CASSPETGARYPREQYF. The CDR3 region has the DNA TGTGCCAGCTCACCAGAAACGGGGGCCCGCTACCCTAGGGAGCAGTACTTC.

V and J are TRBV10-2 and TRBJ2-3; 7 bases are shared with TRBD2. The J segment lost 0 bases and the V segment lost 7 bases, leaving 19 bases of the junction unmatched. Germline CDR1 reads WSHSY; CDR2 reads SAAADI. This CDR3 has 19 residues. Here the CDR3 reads CASTTGRRGSKASTDTQYF. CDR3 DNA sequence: TGCGCCAGCACCACCGGGAGGAGAGGATCTAAAGCTAGCACAGATACGCAGTATTTT.

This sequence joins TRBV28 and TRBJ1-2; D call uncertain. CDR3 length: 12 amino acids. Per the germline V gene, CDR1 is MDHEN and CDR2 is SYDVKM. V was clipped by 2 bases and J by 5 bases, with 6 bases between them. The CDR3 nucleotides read TGTGCCAGCAGTTTAATCAGTTATGGCTACACCTTC. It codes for CASSLISYGYTF.

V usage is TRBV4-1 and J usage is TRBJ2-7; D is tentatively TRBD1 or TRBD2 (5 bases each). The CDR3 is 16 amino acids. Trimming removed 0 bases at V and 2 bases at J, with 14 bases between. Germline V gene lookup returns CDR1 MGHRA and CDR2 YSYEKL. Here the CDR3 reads CASSQEGPLSAYEQYF. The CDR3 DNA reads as TGCGCCAGCAGCCAAGAGGGACCCCTAAGTGCCTACGAGCAGTACTTC.

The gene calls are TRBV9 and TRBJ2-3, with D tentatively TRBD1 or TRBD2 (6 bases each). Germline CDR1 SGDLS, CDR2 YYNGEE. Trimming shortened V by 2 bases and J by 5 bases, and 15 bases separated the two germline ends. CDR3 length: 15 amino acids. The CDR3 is CASSVTGRLGDTQYF. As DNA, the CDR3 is TGTGCCAGCAGCGTTACAGGGAGGCTCGGAGATACGCAGTATTTT.

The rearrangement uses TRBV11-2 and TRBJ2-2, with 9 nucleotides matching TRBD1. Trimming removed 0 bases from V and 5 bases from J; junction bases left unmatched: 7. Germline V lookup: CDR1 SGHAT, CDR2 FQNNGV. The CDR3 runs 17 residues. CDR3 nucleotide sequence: TGTGCCAGCAGCTTAGAACCGGGACAGGGATGGACCGGGGAGCTGTTTTTT. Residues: CASSLEPGQGWTGELFF. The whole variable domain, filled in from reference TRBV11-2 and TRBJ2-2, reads EAGVAQSPRYKIIEKRQSVAFWCNPISGHATLYWYQQILGQGPKLLIQFQNNGVVDDSQLPKDRFSAERLKGVDSTLKIQPAKLEDSAVYLCASSLEPGQGWTGELFFGEGSRLTVL.

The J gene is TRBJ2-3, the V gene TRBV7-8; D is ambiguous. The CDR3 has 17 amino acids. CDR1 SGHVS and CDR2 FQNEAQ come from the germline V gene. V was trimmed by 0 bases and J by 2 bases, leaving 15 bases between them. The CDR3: CASSLARSIGLTDTQYF. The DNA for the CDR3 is TGTGCCAGCAGCTTAGCGCGTAGCATTGGGCTCACAGATACGCAGTATTTT.

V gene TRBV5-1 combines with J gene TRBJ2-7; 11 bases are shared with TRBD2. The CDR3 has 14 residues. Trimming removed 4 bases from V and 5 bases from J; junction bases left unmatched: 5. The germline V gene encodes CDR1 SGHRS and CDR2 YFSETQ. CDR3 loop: CASSVAGGPHEQYF. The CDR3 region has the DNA TGCGCCAGCAGCGTAGCGGGAGGGCCTCACGAGCAGTACTTC.

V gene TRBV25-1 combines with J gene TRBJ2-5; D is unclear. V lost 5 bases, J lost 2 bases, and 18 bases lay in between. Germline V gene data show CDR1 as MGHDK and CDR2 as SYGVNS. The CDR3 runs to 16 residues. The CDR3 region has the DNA TGTGCCAGCAGTAGCTCCGGGCCCCCCATTCAAGAGACCCAGTACTTC. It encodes CASSSSGPPIQETQYF.

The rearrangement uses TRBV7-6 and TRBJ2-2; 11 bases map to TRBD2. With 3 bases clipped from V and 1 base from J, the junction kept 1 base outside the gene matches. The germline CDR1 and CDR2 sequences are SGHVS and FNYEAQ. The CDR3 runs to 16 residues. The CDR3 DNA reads TGTGCCAGCAGCTTGACTAGCGGGAAGAACACCGGGGAGCTGTTTTTT. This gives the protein CASSLTSGKNTGELFF.

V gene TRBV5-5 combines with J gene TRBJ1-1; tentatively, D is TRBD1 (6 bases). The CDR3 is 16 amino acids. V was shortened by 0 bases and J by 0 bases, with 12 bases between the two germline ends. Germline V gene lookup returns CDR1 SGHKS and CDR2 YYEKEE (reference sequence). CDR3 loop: CASSLAGGGMNTEAFF. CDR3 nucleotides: TGTGCCAGCAGCTTGGCGGGGGGCGGCATGAACACTGAAGCTTTCTTT. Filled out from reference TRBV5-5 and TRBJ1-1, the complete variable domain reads DAGVTQSPTHLIKTRGQQVTLRCSPISGHKSVSWYQQVLGQGPQFIFQYYEKEERGRGNFPDRFSARQFPNYSSELNVNALLLGDSALYLCASSLAGGGMNTEAFFGQGTRLTVV.

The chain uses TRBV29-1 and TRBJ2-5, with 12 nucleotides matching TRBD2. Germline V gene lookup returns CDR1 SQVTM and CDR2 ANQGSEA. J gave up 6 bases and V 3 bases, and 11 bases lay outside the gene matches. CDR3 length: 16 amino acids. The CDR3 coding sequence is TGCAGCGTTGATGTTTGGGCTAGCGGGAGGGCCCAGACCCAGTACTTC. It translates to CSVDVWASGRAQTQYF. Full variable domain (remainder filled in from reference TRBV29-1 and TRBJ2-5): SAVISQKPSRDICQRGTSLTIQCQVDSQVTMMFWYRQQPGQSLTLIATANQGSEATYESGFVIDKFPISRPNLTFSTLTVSNMSPEDSSIYLCSVDVWASGRAQTQYFGPGTRLLVL.

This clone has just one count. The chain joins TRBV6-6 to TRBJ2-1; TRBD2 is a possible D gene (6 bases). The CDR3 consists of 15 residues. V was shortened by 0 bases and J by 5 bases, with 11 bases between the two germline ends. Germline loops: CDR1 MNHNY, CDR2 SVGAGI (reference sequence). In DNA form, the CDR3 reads TGTGCCAGCAGTTACTCCCCGGGACTCAACAATGAGCAGTTCTTC. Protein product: CASSYSPGLNNEQFF.

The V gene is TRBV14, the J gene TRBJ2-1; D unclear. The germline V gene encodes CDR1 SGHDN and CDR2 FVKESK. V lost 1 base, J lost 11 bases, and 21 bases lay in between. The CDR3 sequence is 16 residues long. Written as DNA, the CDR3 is TGTGCCAGCAGCCAAGGAGTATCCCCAGTAGCCGGGCAGCAGTTCTTC. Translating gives CASSQGVSPVAGQQFF.

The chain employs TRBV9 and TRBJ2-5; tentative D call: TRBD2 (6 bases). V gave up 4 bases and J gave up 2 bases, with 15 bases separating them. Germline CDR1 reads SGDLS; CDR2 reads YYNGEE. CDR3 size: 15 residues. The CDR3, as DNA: TGTGCCAGCAGCACCTTCGGGACTGAACAAGAGACCCAGTACTTC. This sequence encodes CASSTFGTEQETQYF.

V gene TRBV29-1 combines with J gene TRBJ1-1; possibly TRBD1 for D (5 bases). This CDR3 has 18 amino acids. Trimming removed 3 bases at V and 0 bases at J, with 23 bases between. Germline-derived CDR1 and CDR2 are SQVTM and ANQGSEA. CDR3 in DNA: TGCAGCGTTGACCCCTTCGTGCGGGGGGGGGATTTGAACACTGAAGCTTTCTTT. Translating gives CSVDPFVRGGDLNTEAFF.

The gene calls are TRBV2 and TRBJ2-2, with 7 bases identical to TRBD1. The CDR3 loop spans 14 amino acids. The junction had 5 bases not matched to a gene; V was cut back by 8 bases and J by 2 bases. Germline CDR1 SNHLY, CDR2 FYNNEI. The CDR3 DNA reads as TGTGCCAGCGGCAACAGGGGTAACACCGGGGAGCTGTTTTTT. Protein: CASGNRGNTGELFF.

CDR3 amino acids: CAWSGGRGNNEQFF. The CDR3, as DNA: TGTGCCTGGAGTGGCGGGAGAGGGAACAATGAGCAGTTCTTC. The chain recombines TRBV30 with TRBJ2-1; 7 bases agree with TRBD2. With 1 base clipped from V and 5 bases from J, the junction kept 5 bases outside the gene matches. This CDR3 comprises 14 residues. Per germline, CDR1 GTSNPN and CDR2 SVGIG (reference sequence). Full variable domain (outside the CDR3, taken from reference TRBV30 and TRBJ2-1): SQTIHQWPATLVQPVGSPLSLECTVEGTSNPNLYWYRQAAGRGLQLLFYSVGIGQISSEVPQNLSASRPQDRQFILSSKKLLLSDSGFYLCAWSGGRGNNEQFFGPGTRLTVL.